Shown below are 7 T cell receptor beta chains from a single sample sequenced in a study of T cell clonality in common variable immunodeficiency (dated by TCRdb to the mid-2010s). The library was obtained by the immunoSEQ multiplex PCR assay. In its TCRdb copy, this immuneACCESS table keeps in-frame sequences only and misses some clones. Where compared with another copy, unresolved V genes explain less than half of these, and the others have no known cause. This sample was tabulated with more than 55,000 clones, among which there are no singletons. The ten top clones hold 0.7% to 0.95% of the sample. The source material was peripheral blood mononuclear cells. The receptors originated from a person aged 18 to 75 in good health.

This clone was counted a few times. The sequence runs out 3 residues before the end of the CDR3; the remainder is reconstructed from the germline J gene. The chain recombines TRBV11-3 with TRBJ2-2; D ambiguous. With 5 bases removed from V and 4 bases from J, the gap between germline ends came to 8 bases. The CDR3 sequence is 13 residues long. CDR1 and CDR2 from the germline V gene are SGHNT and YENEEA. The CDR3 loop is CASSQLGTGELFF. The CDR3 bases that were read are TGTGCCAGCAGCCAACTCGGCACCGGGGAG.

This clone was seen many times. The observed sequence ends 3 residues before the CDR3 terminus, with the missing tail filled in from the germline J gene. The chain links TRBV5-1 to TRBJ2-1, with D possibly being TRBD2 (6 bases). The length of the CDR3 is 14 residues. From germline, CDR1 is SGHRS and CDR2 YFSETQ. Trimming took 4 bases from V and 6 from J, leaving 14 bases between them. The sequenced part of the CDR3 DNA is TGCGCCAGCAGCATTGAGACTAGGGGCAATGAG. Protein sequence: CASSIETRGNE. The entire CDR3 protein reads CASSIETRGNEQFF.

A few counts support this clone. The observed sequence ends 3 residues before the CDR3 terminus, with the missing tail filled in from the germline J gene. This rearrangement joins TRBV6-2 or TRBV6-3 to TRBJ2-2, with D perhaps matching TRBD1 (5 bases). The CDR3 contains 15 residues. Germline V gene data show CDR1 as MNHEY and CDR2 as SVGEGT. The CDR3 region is CASRDHNYGANVLFF. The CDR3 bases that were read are TGTGCCAGCAGGGACCACAATTATGGGGCCAACGTG.

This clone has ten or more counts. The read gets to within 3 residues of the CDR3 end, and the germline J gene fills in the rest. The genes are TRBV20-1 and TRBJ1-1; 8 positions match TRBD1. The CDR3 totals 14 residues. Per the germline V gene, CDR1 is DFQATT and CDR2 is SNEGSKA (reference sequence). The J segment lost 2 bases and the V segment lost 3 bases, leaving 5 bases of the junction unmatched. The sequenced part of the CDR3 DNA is TGCAGTGCTAGGGGGACAGGAAGTAACACTGAA. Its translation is CSARGTGSNTE. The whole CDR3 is CSARGTGSNTEAFF.

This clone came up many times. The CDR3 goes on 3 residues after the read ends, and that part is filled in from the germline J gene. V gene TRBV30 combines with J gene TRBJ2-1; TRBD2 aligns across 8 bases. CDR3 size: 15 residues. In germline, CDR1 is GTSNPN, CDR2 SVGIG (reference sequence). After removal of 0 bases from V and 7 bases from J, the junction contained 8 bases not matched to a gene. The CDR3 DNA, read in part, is TGTGCCTGGAGTGTAATGAGCGGGAGTAGTAATGAG. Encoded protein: CAWSVMSGSSNE. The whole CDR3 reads CAWSVMSGSSNEQFF.

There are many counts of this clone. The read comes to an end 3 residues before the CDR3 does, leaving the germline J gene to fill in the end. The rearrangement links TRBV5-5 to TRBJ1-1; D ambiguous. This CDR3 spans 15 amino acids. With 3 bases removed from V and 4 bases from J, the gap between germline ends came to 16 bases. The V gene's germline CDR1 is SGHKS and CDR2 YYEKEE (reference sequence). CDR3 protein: CASSSRGVSGTEAFF. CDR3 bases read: TGTGCCAGCAGCTCCCGTGGGGTCAGCGGCACTGAA.

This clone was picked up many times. CDR3 DNA, as far as it was read: TGCAGTGCTGGAGGGCCCAACCAAGAGACC. Its protein product is CSAGGPNQET. The entire CDR3 protein is CSAGGPNQETQYF. The chain is built from TRBV20-1 and TRBJ2-5; D is perhaps TRBD2 (6 bases). The read comes to an end 3 residues before the CDR3 does, leaving the germline J gene to fill in the end. Germline V gives CDR1 DFQATT, CDR2 SNEGSKA (reference sequence). This CDR3 contains 13 residues. Trimming took 5 bases from V and 0 from J, leaving 10 bases between them.